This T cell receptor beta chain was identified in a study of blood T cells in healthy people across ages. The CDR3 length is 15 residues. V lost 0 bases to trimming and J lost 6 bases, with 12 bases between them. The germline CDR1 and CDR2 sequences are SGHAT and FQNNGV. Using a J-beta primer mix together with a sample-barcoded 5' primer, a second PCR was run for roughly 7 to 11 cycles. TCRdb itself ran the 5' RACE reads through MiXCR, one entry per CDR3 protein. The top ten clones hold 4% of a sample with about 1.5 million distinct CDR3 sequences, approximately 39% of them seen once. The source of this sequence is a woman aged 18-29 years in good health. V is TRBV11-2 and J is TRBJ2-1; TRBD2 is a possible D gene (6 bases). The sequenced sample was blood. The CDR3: CASSLDRLGGNEQFF. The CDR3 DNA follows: TGTGCCAGCAGCTTAGATCGGTTGGGGGGCAATGAGCAGTTCTTC. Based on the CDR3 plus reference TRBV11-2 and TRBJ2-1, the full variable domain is EAGVAQSPRYKIIEKRQSVAFWCNPISGHATLYWYQQILGQGPKLLIQFQNNGVVDDSQLPKDRFSAERLKGVDSTLKIQPAKLEDSAVYLCASSLDRLGGNEQFFGPGTRLTVL.